The table lists the clone carrying this TCR beta chain with many counts. Described time point: pre-sensitization, week 0. Treatment of the sample: therapeutic diphenylcyclopropenone sensitization with weekly scalp DPC. This sample stems from a study of human T cells and chemical hapten exposure. Study-level information: DPC (0.01%) was patch tested on the upper back and read at 6 days. The patients, most of them female, presented with alopecia areata, totalis or universalis.

One entry per CDR3 protein results from TCRdb running MiXCR on the RACE reads. The sample contains about 80,000 distinct CDR3 sequences, 14% of which appear only once. Sequenced here: whole blood, sampled in connection with sensitization to the hapten diphenylcyclopropenone (DPC). This receptor was taken from a woman in her forties or fifties with alopecia areata. Some clones in this sample may be carry-over from other donors' samples.

The CDR3, as DNA: TGTGCCAGAAGACAGGGGATAGGGGGCTACCACTATGGCTACACCTTC. The encoded protein is CARRQGIGGYHYGYTF. The chain joins TRBV27 to TRBJ1-2; 8 positions match TRBD1. The CDR3 consists of 16 residues. CDR1 and CDR2 from the germline V gene are MNHEY and SMNVEV (reference sequence). Trimming cost V 9 bases and J 3 bases; bases outside gene matches: 15.